The present entry profiles one T cell receptor beta chain with its context. MiXCR, run by TCRdb on the PCR reads, gives a single entry per CDR3 protein. The table has approximately 97,000 distinct CDR3 sequences, about half seen once; the top ten hold roughly 12%. Per the germline V gene, CDR1 is KGHDR and CDR2 is SFDVKD. The CDR3 has 13 amino acids. This sample was included in a study of CDR3 diversity in severe acne. J is TRBJ2-5 and V is TRBV24-1; D not resolved. Near its end, the DNA agrees better with TRBJ2-7, so the J call may be wrong. The material sequenced was blood. The sequence was obtained from a male donor with acne. Here the CDR3 DNA reads TGTGCCACCAGTGATTCCGATACCTACGAGCAGTACTTC. It is translated as CATSDSDTYEQYF.